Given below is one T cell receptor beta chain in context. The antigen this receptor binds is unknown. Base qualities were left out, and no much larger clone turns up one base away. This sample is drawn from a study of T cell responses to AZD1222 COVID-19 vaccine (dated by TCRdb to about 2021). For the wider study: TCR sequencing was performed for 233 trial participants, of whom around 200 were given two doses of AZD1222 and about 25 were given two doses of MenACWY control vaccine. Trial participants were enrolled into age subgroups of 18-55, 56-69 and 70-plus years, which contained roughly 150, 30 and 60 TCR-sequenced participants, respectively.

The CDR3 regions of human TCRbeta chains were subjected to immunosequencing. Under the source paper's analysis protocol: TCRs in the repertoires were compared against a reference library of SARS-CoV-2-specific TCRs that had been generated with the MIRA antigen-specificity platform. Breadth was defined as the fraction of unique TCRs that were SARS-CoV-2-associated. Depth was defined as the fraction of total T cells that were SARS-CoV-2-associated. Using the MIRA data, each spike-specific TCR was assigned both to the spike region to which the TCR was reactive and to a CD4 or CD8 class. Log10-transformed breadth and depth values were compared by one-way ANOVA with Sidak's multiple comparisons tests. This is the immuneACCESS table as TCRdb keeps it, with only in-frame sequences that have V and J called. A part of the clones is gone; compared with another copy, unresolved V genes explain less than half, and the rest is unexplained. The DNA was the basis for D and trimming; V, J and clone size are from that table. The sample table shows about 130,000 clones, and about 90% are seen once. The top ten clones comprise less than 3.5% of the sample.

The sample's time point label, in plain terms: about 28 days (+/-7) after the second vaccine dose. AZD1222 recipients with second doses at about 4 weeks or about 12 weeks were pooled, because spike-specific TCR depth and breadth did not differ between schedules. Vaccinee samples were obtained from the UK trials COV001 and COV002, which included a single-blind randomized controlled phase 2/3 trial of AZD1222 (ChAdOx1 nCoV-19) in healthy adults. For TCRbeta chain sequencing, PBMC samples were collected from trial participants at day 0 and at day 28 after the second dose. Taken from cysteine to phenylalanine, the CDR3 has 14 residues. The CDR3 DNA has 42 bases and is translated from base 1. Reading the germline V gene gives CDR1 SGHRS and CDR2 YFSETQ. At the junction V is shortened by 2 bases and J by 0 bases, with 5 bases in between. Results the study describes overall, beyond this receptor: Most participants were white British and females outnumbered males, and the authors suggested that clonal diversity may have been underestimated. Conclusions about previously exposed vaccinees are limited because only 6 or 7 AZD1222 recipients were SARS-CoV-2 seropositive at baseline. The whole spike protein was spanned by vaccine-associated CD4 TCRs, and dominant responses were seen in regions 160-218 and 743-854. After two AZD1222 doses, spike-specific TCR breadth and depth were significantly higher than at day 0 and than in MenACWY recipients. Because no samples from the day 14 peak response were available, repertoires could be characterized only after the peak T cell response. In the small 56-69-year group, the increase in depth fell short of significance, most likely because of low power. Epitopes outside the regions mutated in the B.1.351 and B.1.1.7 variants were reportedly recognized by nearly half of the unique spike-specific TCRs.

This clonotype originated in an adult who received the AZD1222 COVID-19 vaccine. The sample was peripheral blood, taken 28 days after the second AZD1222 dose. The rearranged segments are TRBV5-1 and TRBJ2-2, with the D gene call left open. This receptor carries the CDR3 CASSFGANTGELFF. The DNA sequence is TGCGCCAGCAGCTTTGGAGCGAACACCGGGGAGCTGTTTTTT.